The next 25 T cell receptor beta chains were all read from a single sample in a study of tumor-infiltrating lymphocytes in primary liver carcinoma. Starting material for RNA and DNA co-extraction consisted of about 20-32 mg of unsorted bulk tissue. A primer matching the constant region was used to make TCR beta cDNA from 500 to 600 ng of total RNA. It was through three nested multiplex PCR rounds of slightly modified ARM-PCR that TCR beta libraries arose. PCR rounds one and two used TRBV1-TRBV30 forward primers with a C-beta reverse primer for around 11 cycles each. Each CDR3 protein gets one entry after TCRdb re-called the multiplex PCR reads with MiXCR. The table shows 75,000 to 80,000 distinct CDR3 sequences, with 69% occurring only once. The specimen sequenced was tumor-adjacent normal liver tissue. These receptors originate from a man aged 40-49 years with primary liver carcinoma and hepatitis B virus infection.

Points on this clonotype: A much larger clone lies a single base off, so this may be a read error. The DNA for the CDR3 is TGTGCCAGCAGTCTGGGGACCAGCGGCTCCTACAATGAGCGGTTCTTC. Its protein product is CASSLGTSGSYNERFF. The chain recombines TRBV6-5 with TRBJ2-1; the D call may be TRBD1 or TRBD2 (5 bases each). The CDR3 covers 16 residues. CDR1 is MNHEY and CDR2 is SVGAGI in the germline V gene.

About this clonotype: A much larger clonotype is one base distant, so this may be a read error. The chain combines TRBV12-3 or TRBV12-4 with TRBJ1-2, with D possibly TRBD1 on 6 matching bases. The CDR3 is 13 residues long. CDR3 coding DNA: TGTGTCAGCAGTTTAGAACAGGGTGACGGCTACACCTTC. It codes for CVSSLEQGDGYTF.

Concerning this clonotype itself: The junction departs from germline at one end; a sequencing error may be responsible. The chain recombines TRBV4-2 with TRBJ1-5; D unresolved. The CDR3 runs 16 residues. Germline-derived CDR1 and CDR2 are LGHNA and YNFKEQ. The CDR3 here is CASNQEPGFSNQPQHF. The CDR3 DNA is TGTGCCAGCAACCAAGAGCCCGGGTTTAGCAATCAGCCCCAGCATTTT.

This clonotype was seen a handful of times. Since the CDR3 does not end with the conserved phenylalanine or tryptophan, this likely comes from a read error. This rearrangement joins TRBV7-9 to TRBJ2-4; TRBD2 agrees at 8 bases. The CDR3 loop spans 16 amino acids. CDR1 and CDR2 from the germline V gene are SEHNR and FQNEAQ (reference sequence). In nucleotides, the CDR3 is TGTGGCAGCAGCCCTACTAGCGGTGTAGCCAAAAACATTCAGTACTTG. Translated, it gives CGSSPTSGVAKNIQYL.

Ten or more counts support this clonotype. This sequence joins TRBV6-1 and TRBJ2-1; 7 nucleotides match TRBD1. The CDR3 has 14 residues. V lost 5 bases, J lost 5 bases, and 6 bases stayed unmatched. Per the germline V gene, CDR1 is MNHNS and CDR2 is SASEGT. CDR3 in amino acids: CASSFGQENNEQFF. CDR3 sequence (DNA): TGTGCCAGCAGTTTCGGACAGGAAAACAATGAGCAGTTCTTC.

The V call is TRBV11-2, the J call TRBJ2-7; 7 bases fit TRBD1. CDR3 length: 15 amino acids. Germline values: CDR1 SGHAT, CDR2 FQNNGV. CDR3 sequence (DNA): TGTGACAACAGCCTTGGGACAGAAGGGCCCTACGAGCAGTACTTC. This gives the protein CDNSLGTEGPYEQYF.

Regarding this clonotype: The junction shows a germline mismatch at one end, possibly a read error. This rearrangement joins TRBV12-3 or TRBV12-4 to TRBJ2-2, with TRBD2 identical over 12 bases. This CDR3 contains 16 residues. The CDR3 here is CASSLRLAGVTGGLFF. The CDR3 DNA follows: TGTGCCAGCAGTCTCCGACTAGCGGGGGTCACAGGGGGGCTGTTTTTT.

The chain combines TRBV7-6 with TRBJ2-7; 12 bases line up with TRBD1. This CDR3 comprises 16 residues. CDR1 SGHVS and CDR2 FNYEAQ come from the germline V gene. The ends lost 5 bases at V and 7 bases at J; junction bases unmatched: 12. DNA of the CDR3: TGTGCCAGCAGCCCGATTACCGGGACAGGGGGCTGGGAGCAGTACTTC. Its protein is CASSPITGTGGWEQYF.

In its sample, this clonotype is medium-sized. CDR3 in DNA: TGTGCCAGCAGCTTGGGACAGCTCTTGAACACTGAAGCTTTCTTT. Protein sequence: CASSLGQLLNTEAFF. The chain recombines TRBV11-2 with TRBJ1-1, with 7 bases lining up with TRBD1. Per the germline V gene, CDR1 is SGHAT and CDR2 is FQNNGV. There are 15 residues in the CDR3. V dropped 3 bases and J dropped 0; count of bases not matched to a gene: 4.

Turning to this clonotype: No conserved phenylalanine or tryptophan is present at the end of the CDR3, so a read error is the likely explanation. The rearrangement uses TRBV5-5 and TRBJ1-5, with D hard to call. Germline V gene lookup returns CDR1 SGHKS and CDR2 YYEKEE (reference sequence). The CDR3 extends over 13 amino acids. V was shortened by 0 bases and J by 5 bases, with 6 bases between the two germline ends. CDR3 amino acids: CASSLDQDQPQHL. As DNA, the CDR3 is TGTGCCAGCAGCTTGGATCAGGATCAGCCCCAGCATCTT.

This chain links TRBV24-1 with TRBJ2-5; tentative D call: TRBD2 (6 bases). Per germline, CDR1 KGHDR and CDR2 SFDVKD. The CDR3 consists of 14 residues. V was shortened by 3 bases and J by 3 bases, with 10 bases between the two germline ends. The CDR3 DNA follows: TGTGCCACCAGTGATACTAGCCGGAAAGAGACCCAGTACTTC. It translates to CATSDTSRKETQYF.

V and J are TRBV7-9 and TRBJ2-1, with 9 bases matching TRBD1. The V segment lost 10 bases and the J segment 7 bases; nucleotides outside the gene matches: 14. This CDR3 contains 15 residues. Germline CDR1 is SEHNR and CDR2 is FQNEAQ (reference sequence). The DNA for the CDR3 is TGTGCCAACGGCATGTACAGGGGGCAGAGGAATGAGCAGTTCTTC. This sequence encodes CANGMYRGQRNEQFF.

The table lists this clonotype with a count of one. A junction boundary mismatches the germline segment, possibly from a read error. The rearrangement uses TRBV6-1 and TRBJ2-1, with 8 bases identical to TRBD2. The CDR3 totals 12 residues. Germline lookup yields CDR1 MNHNS and CDR2 SASEGT. The CDR3 nucleotides read TGTGTCAGCAGTAAAGCGGGGGATGAGCAGTTCTTC. It translates to CVSSKAGDEQFF.

This chain joins TRBV20-1 and TRBJ2-7; D is unclear. V dropped 5 bases and J dropped 3 bases, with 5 bases sitting between them. The CDR3 runs to 10 residues. Looked up from germline, CDR1 is DFQATT and CDR2 is SNEGSKA (reference sequence). The CDR3 DNA reads TGCAGTGCTGCTAACTACGAGCAGTACTTC. Protein sequence: CSAANYEQYF.

With respect to this clonotype: A read error is likely, as this CDR3 ends without the conserved phenylalanine or tryptophan. As DNA, the CDR3 is TGTGCCAGCAGCCGGATGGACAGGGATAACACTGAAGCTTTCTTA. Its protein is CASSRMDRDNTEAFL. This chain joins TRBV4-2 and TRBJ1-1, with 8 nucleotides matching TRBD1. J gave up 2 bases and V 4 bases, and 6 bases lay outside the gene matches. The CDR3 extends over 15 amino acids. From germline, CDR1 is LGHNA and CDR2 YNFKEQ.

This clonotype was recorded a few times. A read error may produce the germline difference seen at one junction end. The genes are TRBV6-5 and TRBJ2-5, with D unclear. Per the germline V gene, CDR1 is MNHEY and CDR2 is SVGAGI. This CDR3 is built from 14 residues. CDR3 coding DNA: TGCGCCGGCAGTTACATCGGGCAGCAAGAGACCCAGTACTTC. Translation gives CAGSYIGQQETQYF.

As for this clonotype: One end of the junction does not line up with germline, which may come from a read error. V is TRBV6-2 or TRBV6-3 and J is TRBJ2-7; no clear D. Germline V gives CDR1 MNHEY, CDR2 SVGEGT. The CDR3 covers 15 residues. As DNA, the CDR3 is TGTGCCTGCAGGAAGGCCCGTGGAACTCTCTACGAGCAGTACTTC. It encodes CACRKARGTLYEQYF.

This clonotype has a single count. The chain employs TRBV29-1 and TRBJ2-7; D call uncertain. The CDR3 is 12 amino acids. The germline V gene encodes CDR1 SQVTM and CDR2 ANQGSEA. Deletions cut 8 bases from V and 0 bases from J, with 11 bases between. The CDR3, as DNA: TGCAGCATATTCAGTAACTCCTACGAGCAGTACTTC. Translated, it gives CSIFSNSYEQYF.

With regard to this clonotype: A read error may produce the germline difference seen at one junction end. The rearrangement links TRBV14 to TRBJ2-1; D unresolved. The CDR3 runs to 16 residues. CDR1 SGHDN and CDR2 FVKESK come from the germline V gene. CDR3 sequence reads: CASRQEFYTSYNERFF. CDR3 bases: TGTGCCAGCAGGCAAGAGTTCTATACCTCCTACAATGAGCGGTTCTTC. The full variable domain, rest sourced from reference TRBV14 and TRBJ2-1, is EAGVTQFPSHSVIEKGQTVTLRCDPISGHDNLYWYRRVMGKEIKFLLHFVKESKQDESGMPNNRFLAERTGGTYSTLKVQPAELEDSGVYFCASRQEFYTSYNERFFGPGTRLTVL.

V gene TRBV5-1 combines with J gene TRBJ2-1; tentatively, D is TRBD2 (7 bases). Trimming took off 1 base at V and 5 bases at J, with 16 bases between the two ends. CDR1 is SGHRS and CDR2 is YFSETQ in the germline V gene. The CDR3 has 16 residues. The DNA of the CDR3 is TGCGCCAGCAGCTTGACCCTAGGGGGGGGCCACAATGAGCAGTTCTTC. It is translated as CASSLTLGGGHNEQFF. The full variable domain, its missing parts supplied by reference TRBV5-1 and TRBJ2-1, is KAGVTQTPRYLIKTRGQQVTLSCSPISGHRSVSWYQQTPGQGLQFLFEYFSETQRNKGNFPGRFSGRQFSNSRSEMNVSTLELGDSALYLCASSLTLGGGHNEQFFGPGTRLTVL.

About this clonotype: One end of the junction varies from germline; a read error may be responsible. V usage is TRBV14 and J usage is TRBJ2-1, with no clear D. This CDR3 region has 16 residues. Germline V gives CDR1 SGHDN, CDR2 FVKESK. CDR3 in amino acids: CVSSQEFYTSYNEQFF. The CDR3 coding sequence is TGTGTCAGCAGCCAAGAGTTCTATACCTCCTACAATGAGCAGTTCTTT.

This chain uses TRBV5-1 with TRBJ2-1; 8 positions agree with TRBD2. V was clipped by 6 bases and J by 3 bases; unmatched bases: 11. The CDR3 has 16 residues. The germline gives CDR1 SGHRS, CDR2 YFSETQ. CDR3 nucleotides: TGCGCCAGCACCCACGGGATAGCGGGAATCTACAATGAGCAGTTCTTC. This gives the protein CASTHGIAGIYNEQFF. Complete variable domain (other parts from reference TRBV5-1 and TRBJ2-1): KAGVTQTPRYLIKTRGQQVTLSCSPISGHRSVSWYQQTPGQGLQFLFEYFSETQRNKGNFPGRFSGRQFSNSRSEMNVSTLELGDSALYLCASTHGIAGIYNEQFFGPGTRLTVL.

About this clonotype: This could be a read error, since a much larger clone is one nucleotide away. The V gene is TRBV7-9, the J gene TRBJ2-7, with 7 bases identical to TRBD1. Germline CDR1 reads SEHNR; CDR2 reads FQNEAQ (reference sequence). The CDR3 spans 18 residues. V shed 4 bases and J 3 bases; nucleotides not matched to a gene: 18. CDR3 sequence: CASSSPGQSTALYYEQYF. DNA of the CDR3: TGTGCCAGCAGCTCCCCGGGACAGTCCACAGCGCTCTACTACGAGCAGTACTTC.

The chain uses TRBV5-1 and TRBJ2-1; TRBD2 agrees at 9 bases. The CDR3 consists of 17 residues. The germline gives CDR1 SGHRS, CDR2 YFSETQ. V lost 3 bases to trimming and J lost 5 bases; unmatched junction nucleotides: 12. CDR3 bases: TGCGCCAGCAGCTCCTCCTCCGGACTAGCGTCCCACAATGAGCAGTTCTTC. This translates into CASSSSSGLASHNEQFF.

J is TRBJ2-7 and V is TRBV29-1; TRBD1 matches 9 bases. The CDR3 is 13 amino acids. J gave up 9 bases and V 5 bases, and 11 bases lay outside the gene matches. In germline, CDR1 is SQVTM, CDR2 ANQGSEA. The DNA of the CDR3 is TGCAGCGTTTTACAGGGGGCTTTATCCTGGCAGTACTTC. This gives the protein CSVLQGALSWQYF.